The 5 T cell receptor beta chains reported below all come from one sample, sequenced in a study of memory CD4+ T cells and cytomegalovirus serostatus. Data came from immunoSEQ multiplex PCR; TCRdb stores just in-frame clones and leaves some out. The table shows about 60,000 clones, with around 79% occurring only once. The sort gate was single viable CD3+CD4+CD8-CD45RO+ cells for memory CD4+ T cells. What was sequenced was memory CD4+ T cells from blood. The source of these receptors is an adult in good health and CMV-seronegative.

This clone occurred a few times. The gene calls are TRBV11-2 and TRBJ2-1; TRBD2 matches 7 bases. Germline V gene data show CDR1 as SGHAT and CDR2 as FQNNGV. There are 15 residues in the CDR3. V shed 1 base, J shed 1 base, and the junction held 1 base outside the gene matches. DNA for the CDR3: TGTGCCAGCAGCTTAGGAGCGGGATCCTACAATGAGCAGTTCTTC. Translated: CASSLGAGSYNEQFF.

In nucleotides, the CDR3 is TGTGCCAGCAGCTTAGTTTCGGCAGGGGGAACTGAAGCTTTCTTT. It translates to CASSLVSAGGTEAFF. The chain couples TRBV7-8 to TRBJ1-1; 7 bases are a match to TRBD1. V gave up 1 base and J gave up 5 bases; unmatched junction bases: 7. CDR1 is SGHVS and CDR2 is FQNEAQ in the germline V gene. The CDR3 length is 15 residues.

The rearrangement links TRBV4-1 to TRBJ1-1; unclear D gene. The length of the CDR3 is 15 residues. V lost 3 bases and J 1 base, leaving 12 bases between the germline ends. The V gene's germline CDR1 is MGHRA and CDR2 YSYEKL. CDR3 nucleotide sequence: TGCGCCAGCAGCCACCGACTCGGACGGAACACTGAAGCTTTCTTT. This codes for CASSHRLGRNTEAFF.

The J gene is TRBJ2-3, the V gene TRBV5-6, with 8 bases fitting TRBD1. The germline CDR1 and CDR2 sequences are SGHDT and YYEEEE. Germline trimming cut 3 bases from V and 4 bases from J; bases unmatched to any gene: 7. This CDR3 region has 15 residues. CDR3: CASSSRTGQPDTQYF. CDR3 DNA: TGTGCCAGCAGCTCACGGACAGGGCAGCCAGATACGCAGTATTTT.

V is TRBV11-2 and J is TRBJ2-5; D is possibly TRBD2 (6 bases). Trimming shortened V by 1 base and J by 2 bases, and 11 bases separated the two germline ends. This CDR3 region has 15 residues. Germline-derived CDR1 and CDR2 are SGHAT and FQNNGV. The CDR3, as DNA: TGTGCCAGCAGCTTAGGCGGGGTCCTTCAAGAGACCCAGTACTTC. Translating it yields CASSLGGVLQETQYF.